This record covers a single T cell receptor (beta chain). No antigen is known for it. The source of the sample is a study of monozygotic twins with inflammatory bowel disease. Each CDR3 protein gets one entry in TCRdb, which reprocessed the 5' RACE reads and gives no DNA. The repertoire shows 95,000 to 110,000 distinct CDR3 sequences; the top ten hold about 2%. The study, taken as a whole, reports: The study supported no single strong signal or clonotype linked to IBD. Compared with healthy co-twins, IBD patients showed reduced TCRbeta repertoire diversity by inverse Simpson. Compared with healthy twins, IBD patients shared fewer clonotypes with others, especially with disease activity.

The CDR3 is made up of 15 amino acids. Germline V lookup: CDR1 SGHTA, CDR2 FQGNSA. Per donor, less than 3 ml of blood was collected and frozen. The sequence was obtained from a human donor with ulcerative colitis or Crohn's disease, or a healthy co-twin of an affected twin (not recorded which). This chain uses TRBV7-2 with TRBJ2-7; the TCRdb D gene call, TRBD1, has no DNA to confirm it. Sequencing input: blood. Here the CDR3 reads CASSFRGTGVYEQYF.